This paragraph reports one T cell receptor beta chain. Its specificity is unknown. The sample is drawn from a study of cytomegalovirus exposure and HLA in healthy donors. Whole-study context: Researchers previously reported finding fewer than 120 million unique TCR beta sequences from 170 million or so T cells. Broader study findings: Three CMV-associated chains proved CMV antigen-specific in vitro.

The length of the CDR3 is 14 residues. Germline values: CDR1 SQVTM, CDR2 ANQGSEA. Trimming at V came to 5 bases and at J to 9 bases, leaving 11 bases not matched to a gene. Primers: 60 Vbeta forward and 13 Jbeta reverse. Using immunoSEQ multiplex PCR, the repertoire was profiled, and TCRdb retains in-frame clones only, with some absent. The sample gives 150,000 to 200,000 clones, approximately 75% of which show up once; about 1.6% is in the top ten. The source material was PBMCs. This TCR was sampled from a girl aged 10 to 17 in good health and CMV-seronegative. The rearrangement joins TRBV29-1 to TRBJ2-1; 9 bases are a match to TRBD1. CDR3 coding DNA: TGCAGCGTTCCGTCCCGGGACAGGGTGCGTGAGCAGTTCTTC. Its translation: CSVPSRDRVREQFF.